A single sample gave rise to the 26 T cell receptor beta chains below, sequenced in a study of blood T cell repertoires in COVID-19 (dated by TCRdb to the early 2020s). Libraries were built with the immunoSEQ multiplex PCR assay. This is the immuneACCESS table as TCRdb keeps it, with only in-frame sequences that have V and J called. A part of the clones is gone; compared with another copy, unresolved V genes explain less than half, and the rest is unexplained. For this sample there are 200,000 to 250,000 clones; about 85% appear just once. 10% to 12% of the sample rests with the top ten. The sample was PBMCs or T cells enriched from blood (not recorded which). These receptors came from a man between 25 and 39 years old who had recovered from COVID-19.

This chain connects TRBV28 to TRBJ2-1, with 7 bases matching TRBD2. The germline V gene has CDR1 MDHEN and CDR2 SYDVKM. V was pared by 7 bases and J by 5 bases, with 8 bases of the junction left unmatched. This CDR3 region has 14 residues. The DNA of the CDR3 is TGTGCCAGCAACACTTATGGGGGGGACAATGAGCAGTTCTTC. Protein: CASNTYGGDNEQFF.

The CDR3 nucleotides read TGTGCCAGTAGTACCGGTCCTAGCGGCACTGAAGCTTTCTTT. Encoded protein: CASSTGPSGTEAFF. The chain joins TRBV19 to TRBJ1-1; the D is unclear. Germline V gives CDR1 LNHDA, CDR2 SQIVND (reference sequence). CDR3 length: 14 amino acids. Trimming removed 4 bases from V and 4 bases from J, with 13 bases in between.

V usage is TRBV6-5 and J usage is TRBJ1-2, with D uncertain. The CDR3 consists of 12 residues. The germline gives CDR1 MNHEY, CDR2 SVGAGI. Trimming left V 4 bases short and J 7 bases short, with 10 bases between. The CDR3 DNA reads TGTGCCAGCAGTTTAGGAGGAGGTGGCTACACCTTC. This translates into CASSLGGGGYTF.

The rearrangement links TRBV7-8 to TRBJ2-5; 7 positions agree with TRBD2. Germline CDR1 reads SGHVS; CDR2 reads FQNEAQ. The junction had 8 bases not matched to a gene; V was cut back by 5 bases and J by 5 bases. The CDR3 contains 14 residues. The CDR3 coding sequence is TGTGCCAGCAGCCGATGGAGGACTAGGGAGACCCAGTACTTC. It encodes CASSRWRTRETQYF.

The rearrangement joins TRBV12-3 or TRBV12-4 to TRBJ1-6, with D perhaps matching TRBD1 (5 bases). Deletions cut 3 bases from V and 8 bases from J, with 5 bases between. The CDR3 runs to 12 residues. The CDR3 sequence: CASSFRDSPLHF. The CDR3 DNA follows: TGTGCCAGCAGTTTCAGGGATTCACCCCTCCACTTT.

The V call is TRBV29-1, the J call TRBJ2-5; 8 bases map to TRBD1. The CDR3 sequence is 13 residues long. Germline trimming cut 3 bases from V and 1 base from J; bases unmatched to any gene: 1. Germline CDR1 and CDR2: SQVTM and ANQGSEA. The CDR3 reads CSVDRGPQETQYF. The CDR3 DNA follows: TGCAGCGTTGACAGGGGGCCCCAAGAGACCCAGTACTTC.

The chain has TRBV3-1 (or the pseudogene TRBV3-2) and TRBJ1-2, with D possibly matching TRBD1 (6 bases). The germline V gene encodes CDR1 LGHDT and CDR2 YNNKEL (reference sequence). Trimming pared 0 bases from V and 8 bases from J, leaving 13 bases between. The CDR3 is 14 amino acids. Here the CDR3 reads CASSQDTGSVGYTF. CDR3 sequence (DNA): TGTGCCAGCAGCCAAGATACAGGGTCTGTGGGCTACACCTTC.

This chain uses TRBV7-3 with TRBJ2-1; tentative D call: TRBD2 (5 bases). This CDR3 comprises 15 residues. The ends were cut back, 2 bases at V and 0 bases at J, with 8 bases in the middle. Germline CDR1 and CDR2: SGHTA and FQGTGA. The CDR3 protein is CASSLAGDSYNEQFF. The CDR3 bases are TGTGCCAGCAGCTTAGCCGGGGACTCCTACAATGAGCAGTTCTTC.

CDR3 nucleotides: TGTGCCAGCAGGAGGGACAGGGCGGGCTACAATGAGCAGTTCTTC. Translation: CASRRDRAGYNEQFF. This chain joins TRBV6-5 and TRBJ2-1; 9 nucleotides match TRBD1. Germline trimming cut 6 bases from V and 3 bases from J; bases unmatched to any gene: 6. In germline, CDR1 is MNHEY, CDR2 SVGAGI. This CDR3 spans 15 amino acids.

This chain connects TRBV28 to TRBJ2-3; D is undetermined. Trimming left V 0 bases short and J 0 bases short, with 19 bases between. Germline CDR1 reads MDHEN; CDR2 reads SYDVKM. This CDR3 is built from 19 residues. The CDR3 region is CASSLWKPRRLSSTDTQYF. CDR3 coding DNA: TGTGCCAGCAGTTTATGGAAGCCTAGACGGCTTTCTAGCACAGATACGCAGTATTTT.

This clone was counted a single time. The CDR3, as DNA: TGTGCCACCTCAGGGAACCCCCAAGAGACCCAGTACTTC. Protein product: CATSGNPQETQYF. The J gene is TRBJ2-5, the V gene TRBV5-4; possible D gene TRBD1, 5 bases. In germline, CDR1 is SGHNT, CDR2 YYREEE (reference sequence). The V gene lost 9 bases and the J gene lost 1 base, with 13 bases spanning the gap. This CDR3 has 13 amino acids.

The chain recombines TRBV30 with TRBJ1-4; D gene ambiguous. V gave up 3 bases and J gave up 12 bases, with 11 bases separating them. The CDR3 covers 11 residues. Germline V gene data show CDR1 as GTSNPN and CDR2 as SVGIG (reference sequence). The chain's CDR3 is CAWSHRGELFF. CDR3 sequence (DNA): TGTGCCTGGAGCCACCGGGGAGAACTGTTTTTT.

V and J are TRBV9 and TRBJ1-6, with TRBD1 identical over 9 bases. CDR3 length: 16 residues. V was clipped by 4 bases and J by 8 bases; unmatched bases: 10. Germline V CDR1 and CDR2: SGDLS, YYNGEE. CDR3 residues: CASSFTAGTGYSPLHF. DNA of the CDR3: TGTGCCAGCAGCTTCACCGCCGGGACAGGGTATTCACCCCTCCACTTT.

The CDR3 reads CASSLFSSGRDTQYF. The CDR3 region has the DNA TGTGCCAGCAGCTTGTTTTCTAGCGGGAGGGATACGCAGTATTTT. The V call is TRBV5-6, the J call TRBJ2-3, with 11 positions matching TRBD2. J lost 6 bases, V lost 1 base, and 4 bases had no gene match. Looked up from germline, CDR1 is SGHDT and CDR2 is YYEEEE. The CDR3 covers 15 residues.

The chain couples TRBV7-8 to TRBJ1-1, with 11 bases matching TRBD1. With V trimmed by 5 bases and J by 0 bases, 5 bases remained unmatched. Looked up from germline, CDR1 is SGHVS and CDR2 is FQNEAQ. The CDR3 is 16 residues long. This CDR3 reads CASSQGQGAVNTEAFF. In DNA, the CDR3 is TGTGCCAGCAGCCAAGGACAGGGGGCGGTGAACACTGAAGCTTTCTTT.

This rearrangement joins TRBV10-1 to TRBJ2-3, with D uncertain. Trimming removed 0 bases at V and 3 bases at J, with 13 bases between. Germline CDR1 WNHNN, CDR2 SYGVQD (reference sequence). The CDR3 length is 16 residues. CDR3 sequence: CASSESDIRRTDTQYF. In DNA, the CDR3 is TGCGCCAGCAGTGAGTCAGACATAAGAAGAACAGATACGCAGTATTTT.

The chain links TRBV10-3 to TRBJ2-2, with 11 bases lining up with TRBD1. With 1 base clipped from V and 4 bases from J, the junction kept 8 bases outside the gene matches. Germline V CDR1 and CDR2: ENHRY, SYGVKD. The CDR3 spans 18 residues. The CDR3 loop reads CAISELLGQGAVTGELFF. The CDR3 bases are TGTGCCATCAGTGAGTTACTCGGACAGGGGGCGGTCACCGGGGAGCTGTTTTTT.

This sequence joins TRBV25-1 and TRBJ2-2; D unclear. Germline loops: CDR1 MGHDK, CDR2 SYGVNS. The CDR3 covers 13 residues. Between the trimmed V and J ends, which lost 4 bases and 8 bases, there was a span of 11 bases. CDR3 sequence reads: CASSASVKGELFF. In DNA form, the CDR3 reads TGTGCCAGCAGTGCTTCAGTGAAAGGGGAGCTGTTTTTT.

The chain employs TRBV4-1 and TRBJ2-7; D unresolved. This CDR3 is 15 amino acids long. Germline V gene lookup returns CDR1 MGHRA and CDR2 YSYEKL. V gave up 2 bases and J gave up 0 bases, with 11 bases separating them. The CDR3 reads CASSQIIHSSYEQYF. The DNA for the CDR3 is TGCGCCAGCAGCCAAATTATCCACAGCTCCTACGAGCAGTACTTC.

This chain connects TRBV14 to TRBJ2-5; D gene ambiguous. This CDR3 is built from 14 residues. Germline V gene sequence: CDR1 SGHDN, CDR2 FVKESK. V lost 3 bases to trimming and J lost 3 bases, with 11 bases between them. The CDR3 loop is CASSHQGRKETQYF. The CDR3 bases are TGTGCCAGCAGCCACCAAGGCAGGAAAGAGACCCAGTACTTC.

Concerning this clone itself: Other nucleotide sequences in the sample specify the same CDR3. The chain carries TRBV5-4 and TRBJ2-7; tentatively, D is TRBD1 (5 bases). Germline V CDR1 and CDR2: SGHNT, YYREEE (reference sequence). The length of the CDR3 is 12 residues. Trimming cost V 2 bases and J 6 bases, with 9 bases left between them. The CDR3 nucleotides read TGTGCCAGCAGCTTTACAGGTTCCGAGCAGTACTTC. Its translation is CASSFTGSEQYF.

This rearrangement joins TRBV2 to TRBJ2-7; possible D gene TRBD1, 6 bases. Trimming shortened V by 6 bases and J by 4 bases, and 13 bases separated the two germline ends. The CDR3 has 13 residues. Per germline, CDR1 SNHLY and CDR2 FYNNEI. CDR3 coding DNA: TGTGCCAGCAGGCAGACAGGATTGTACGAGCAGTACTTC. Translating gives CASRQTGLYEQYF.

The chain carries TRBV6-1 and TRBJ1-1; 7 nucleotides agree with TRBD1. Germline CDR1 is MNHNS and CDR2 is SASEGT. The CDR3 has 15 amino acids. Trimming took 1 base from V and 6 from J; bases not matched to a gene: 8. DNA for the CDR3: TGTGCCAGCAGTGAAGATACGGCAGGGGGAGCTGAAGCTTTCTTT. Protein sequence: CASSEDTAGGAEAFF.

This chain connects TRBV25-1 to TRBJ1-2; TRBD1 matches 8 bases. The ends lost 4 bases at V and 8 bases at J; junction bases unmatched: 12. Germline lookup yields CDR1 MGHDK and CDR2 SYGVNS. The CDR3 contains 15 residues. The CDR3 region has the DNA TGTGCCAGCAGTGCGAGGGCCCTCGGACAGGGCGGCTACACCTTC. As protein: CASSARALGQGGYTF.

The chain carries TRBV18 and TRBJ2-1; 12 bases are shared with TRBD2. Germline CDR1 and CDR2: KGHSH and LQKENI. V shed 3 bases and J 4 bases; nucleotides not matched to a gene: 1. The CDR3 contains 15 residues. The chain's CDR3 is CASSPTSGGYNEQFF. The CDR3 DNA sequence: TGTGCCAGCTCACCTACTAGCGGGGGGTACAATGAGCAGTTCTTC.

CDR3 protein: CASSEFPSGTYEQYF. CDR3 nucleotide sequence: TGCGCCAGCAGTGAATTCCCTAGCGGGACCTACGAGCAGTACTTC. The chain uses TRBV10-2 and TRBJ2-7; TRBD2 aligns across 9 bases. The CDR3 consists of 15 residues. Trimming cost V 3 bases and J 2 bases; bases outside gene matches: 5. Germline V lookup: CDR1 WSHSY, CDR2 SAAADI.